The 3 T cell receptor beta chains in this list originate from one sample, sequenced in a study of cytomegalovirus exposure and HLA in healthy donors. A multiplex PCR was run with 60 Vbeta primers and 13 Jbeta primers. The table came from immunoSEQ multiplex PCR; TCRdb's copy has only in-frame clones and leaves some out. The sample includes 150,000 to 200,000 clones, over 75% seen only once; the top ten take 1.5% to 2%. The material sequenced was PBMCs. The origin of the receptors is a man younger than 35 in good health and CMV-seronegative.

This chain joins TRBV5-1 and TRBJ2-5, with 9 positions matching TRBD2. Germline assignment: CDR1 SGHRS and CDR2 YFSETQ. This CDR3 region has 16 residues. V trimming: 3 bases; J trimming: 2 bases; junction bases outside the gene matches: 8. The CDR3 loop reads CASSSGTSPSQETQYF. CDR3 coding DNA: TGCGCCAGCAGCTCCGGGACTAGCCCCTCTCAAGAGACCCAGTACTTC.

The rearrangement uses TRBV29-1 and TRBJ2-5, with 8 bases that match TRBD2. With 7 bases clipped from V and 5 bases from J, the junction kept 15 bases outside the gene matches. CDR3 length: 15 residues. The germline V gene encodes CDR1 SQVTM and CDR2 ANQGSEA. The CDR3 is CSGEGLGGASETQYF. CDR3 coding DNA: TGCAGCGGGGAGGGTCTCGGGGGGGCGAGCGAGACCCAGTACTTC.

The chain uses TRBV27 and TRBJ2-3, with D maybe TRBD1 (5 bases). Per germline, CDR1 MNHEY and CDR2 SMNVEV (reference sequence). Deletions cut 3 bases from V and 1 base from J, with 17 bases between. The CDR3 extends over 17 amino acids. The CDR3 reads CASSFSGAGWGTDTQYF. The CDR3 DNA sequence: TGTGCCAGCAGTTTCAGTGGGGCAGGTTGGGGCACAGATACGCAGTATTTT.